This TCR beta chain was captured in a study of OX40 agonist ivuxolimab in advanced cancers. Across the whole study: Age averaged around 60 years (range about 20 to 80), and 80% to 90% were male.

Generated by immunoSEQ multiplex PCR, the TCRdb table keeps only in-frame clones and is missing some. The table shows 70,000 or so clones, with roughly 88% occurring only once. The receptor was isolated from an adult with an advanced solid tumor such as melanoma, head and neck, liver or kidney cancer. Sequencing was performed on CD4+ or CD8+ T cells sorted from blood, taken in a trial of the OX40 agonist ivuxolimab.

CDR3 DNA: TGCGCCAGCAGCTCATCCCCCAGGGTGACTAATGAAAAACTGTTTTTT. Encoded protein: CASSSSPRVTNEKLFF. The chain uses TRBV4-3 and TRBJ1-4, with a weak D call TRBD1 (5 bases). Germline V lookup: CDR1 LGHNA, CDR2 YSLEER. V was cut by 5 bases and J by 2 bases, with 15 bases left in between. The CDR3 has 16 amino acids.